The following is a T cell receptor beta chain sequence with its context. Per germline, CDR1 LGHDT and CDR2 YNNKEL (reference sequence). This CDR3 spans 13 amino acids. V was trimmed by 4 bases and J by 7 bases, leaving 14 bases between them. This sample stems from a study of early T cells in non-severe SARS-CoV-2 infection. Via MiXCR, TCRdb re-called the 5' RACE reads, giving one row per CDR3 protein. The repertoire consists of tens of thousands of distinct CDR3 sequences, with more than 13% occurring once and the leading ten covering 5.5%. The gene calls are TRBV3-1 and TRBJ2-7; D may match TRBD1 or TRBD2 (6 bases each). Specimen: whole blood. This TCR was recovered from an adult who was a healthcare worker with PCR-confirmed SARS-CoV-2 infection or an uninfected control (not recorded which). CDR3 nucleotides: TGTGCCAGCAGCCCCAACGGGGGCGGGGAGCAGTACTTC. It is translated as CASSPNGGGEQYF.